This T cell receptor (beta chain) was observed in a study of T cells in Graves' hyperthyroidism and ophthalmopathy. Trimming stripped 3 bases from V and 1 base from J, with 4 bases between. The CDR3 is 12 amino acids. Germline assignment: CDR1 MNHEY and CDR2 SVGAGI. There are many counts of this clonotype. TCR beta CDR3 regions were amplified from RNA. In the first-round RT-PCR of the TCR CDR3, the HTBI primer set was used. From the multiplex PCR reads, TCRdb called clonotypes with MiXCR, one entry per CDR3 protein. The sample contains about 550,000 distinct CDR3 sequences, less than 25% of which appear only once.

The source is a man aged 18 to 29 with Graves' hyperthyroidism. This rearrangement joins TRBV6-5 to TRBJ2-7, with D unresolved. Sequenced: blood. As DNA, the CDR3 is TGTGCCAGCAGTTATAAGTCCTACGAGCAGTACTTC. This translates into CASSYKSYEQYF.